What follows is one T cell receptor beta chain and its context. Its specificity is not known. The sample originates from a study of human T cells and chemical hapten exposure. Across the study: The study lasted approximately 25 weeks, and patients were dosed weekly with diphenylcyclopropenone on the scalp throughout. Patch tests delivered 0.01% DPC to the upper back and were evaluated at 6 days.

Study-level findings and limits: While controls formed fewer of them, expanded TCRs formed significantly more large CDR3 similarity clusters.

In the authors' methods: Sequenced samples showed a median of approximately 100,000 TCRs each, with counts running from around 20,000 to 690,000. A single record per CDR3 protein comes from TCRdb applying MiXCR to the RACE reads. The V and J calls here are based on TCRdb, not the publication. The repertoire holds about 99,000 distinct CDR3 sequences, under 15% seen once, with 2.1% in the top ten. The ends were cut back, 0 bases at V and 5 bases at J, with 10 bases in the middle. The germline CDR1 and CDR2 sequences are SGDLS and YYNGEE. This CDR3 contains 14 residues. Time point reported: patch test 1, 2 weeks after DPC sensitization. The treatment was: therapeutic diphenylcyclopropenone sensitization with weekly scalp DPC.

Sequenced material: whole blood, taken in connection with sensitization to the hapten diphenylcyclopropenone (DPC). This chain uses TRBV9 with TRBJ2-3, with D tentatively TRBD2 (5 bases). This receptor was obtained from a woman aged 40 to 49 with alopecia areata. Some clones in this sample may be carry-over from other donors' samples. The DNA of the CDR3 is TGTGCCAGCAGCGTAGCTATCGGGATAGATACGCAGTATTTT. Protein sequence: CASSVAIGIDTQYF.